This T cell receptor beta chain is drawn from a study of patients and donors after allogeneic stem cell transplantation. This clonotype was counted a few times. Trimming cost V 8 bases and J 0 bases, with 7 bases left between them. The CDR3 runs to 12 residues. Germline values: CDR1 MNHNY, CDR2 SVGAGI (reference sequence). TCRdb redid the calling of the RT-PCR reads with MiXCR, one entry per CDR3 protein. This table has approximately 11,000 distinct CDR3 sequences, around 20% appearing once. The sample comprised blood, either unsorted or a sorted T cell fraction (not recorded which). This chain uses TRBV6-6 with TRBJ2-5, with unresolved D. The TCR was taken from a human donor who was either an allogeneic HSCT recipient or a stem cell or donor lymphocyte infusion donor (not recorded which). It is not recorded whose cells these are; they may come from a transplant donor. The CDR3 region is CASAMYQETQYF. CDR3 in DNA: TGTGCCAGCGCCATGTACCAAGAGACCCAGTACTTC.